Below, 5 T cell receptor beta chains from the same sample are listed, as sequenced in a study of cytotoxic CD8 clonotypes in ibrutinib-treated CLL. The protocol was immunoSEQ multiplex PCR, while the TCRdb copy is restricted to in-frame clones and leaves out a portion. The sample includes 130,000 to 150,000 clones, approximately 81% seen only once; the top ten take about 13%. The sequencing used PBMCs, collected after 12 months of ibrutinib treatment. These receptor sequences come from a human donor with chronic lymphocytic leukemia.

The chain joins TRBV18 to TRBJ2-1; no definite D call. From germline, CDR1 is KGHSH and CDR2 LQKENI. The CDR3 loop spans 12 amino acids. V was trimmed by 5 bases and J by 4 bases, leaving 6 bases between them. This chain's CDR3 is CASSGMYNEQFF. The CDR3 nucleotides are TGTGCCAGCTCAGGGATGTACAATGAGCAGTTCTTC.

J is TRBJ2-3 and V is TRBV30; the D call may be TRBD1 or TRBD2 (5 bases each). CDR1 is GTSNPN and CDR2 is SVGIG in the germline V gene (reference sequence). Between the trimmed V and J ends, which lost 0 bases and 6 bases, there was a span of 10 bases. The CDR3 sequence is 13 residues long. The CDR3 bases are TGTGCCTGGAGTGTACGGGGCTCGGATACGCAGTATTTT. It translates to CAWSVRGSDTQYF.

The genes are TRBV19 and TRBJ1-1; D is undetermined. Trimming removed 3 bases at V and 3 bases at J, with 14 bases between. CDR1 LNHDA and CDR2 SQIVND come from the germline V gene (reference sequence). The CDR3 has 15 amino acids. The CDR3 region is CASSISPLGYTEAFF. In DNA form, the CDR3 reads TGTGCCAGTAGTATTTCTCCGTTGGGATACACTGAAGCTTTCTTT.

This clone was counted between two and nine times. The chain is built from TRBV2 and TRBJ2-1; D is undetermined. This CDR3 is 13 amino acids long. V lost 8 bases, J lost 4 bases, and 12 bases lay in between. Germline values: CDR1 SNHLY, CDR2 FYNNEI. DNA for the CDR3: TGTGCCAGCTCCCGGGCTATATACAATGAGCAGTTCTTC. This codes for CASSRAIYNEQFF.

This chain uses TRBV15 with TRBJ2-2; D remains unclear. CDR3 length: 13 residues. CDR1 and CDR2 from the germline V gene are LNHNV and YYDKDF (reference sequence). V was shortened by 3 bases and J by 8 bases, with 10 bases between the two germline ends. CDR3 sequence (DNA): TGTGCCACCAGCAGCCGACTGGAAGGGGAGCTGTTTTTT. Its protein is CATSSRLEGELFF.